The text below deals with one T cell receptor beta chain. What it binds is not known. This entry comes from a study of T cells in localized non-small cell lung cancer. General study points: Tumor showed lower T cell clonality than uninvolved adjacent lung, where it was highest. Sequencing, confined to only one tumor region, leaves heterogeneity possible.

Sequencing was performed with immunoSEQ multiplex PCR; in TCRdb, only in-frame clones are kept and a portion is missing. The sample carries tens of thousands of clones, 65% to 90% recorded once. The germline V and J ends were trimmed by 1 base and 4 bases, with 10 bases remaining between them. CDR1 is LNHDA, CDR2 SQIVND, per germline (reference sequence). The CDR3 runs to 14 residues. The receptor was isolated from a male donor older than 55 with stage III lung adenocarcinoma. The chain is built from TRBV19 and TRBJ1-1; possibly TRBD1 for D (5 bases). The sequenced sample was peripheral blood, obtained before any cancer treatment. The CDR3 region has the DNA TGTGCCAGTAGTATAGGCGGGGCGGGCACTGAAGCTTTCTTT. It codes for CASSIGGAGTEAFF.